This T cell receptor (beta chain) comes out of a study of identical twins (TCRdb year 2016). About the full investigation: The study deep-sequenced TCR alpha and beta repertoires from monozygotic twins, unrelated adults of various ages and cord blood to test whether fetal clonotypes persist. Replicate twin experiments were performed at different times using different library preparation protocols to rule out contamination. Points the paper makes about the study in general: The excess sharing between twins in beta out-of-frame sequences was weaker because fewer shared sequences reduced the signal-to-noise ratio. Out-of-frame TCR alpha sequences shared between twins showed an excess of low generation-probability sequences compared with coincidental sharing between unrelated individuals. Because the same donors could not be followed over many years, conclusions were based on cross-sectional statistical analysis. Recombination models systematically underestimated out-of-frame TCR alpha sharing in monozygotic twins but agreed with sharing between unrelated individuals. Zero-insertion analyses could be partly confounded by invariant T cells such as MAIT and iNKT, although diverse VJ usage argued against such confounding for most clonotypes. Abundant cord blood beta clonotypes had fewer insertions, young adult naive repertoires showed a similar but weaker trend, and memory repertoires showed no such trend.

All donors were healthy Caucasians. The twin cohort comprised three pairs of female monozygotic twins, all aged roughly 18 to 29 years. Positive isolation kits from Invitrogen were used to isolate CD4+ and CD8+ T cell populations. This clonotype was found a few times. The specificity of this receptor is unknown. No clone much larger than this one lies a single base away; base qualities are absent. Libraries were prepared through 5' RACE. Sequencing relied on an Illumina HiSeq 2000. Template switching added a universal primer binding site, and the final cDNA carried a unique molecular identifier that allowed TCR cDNA molecules to be counted accurately. First-strand cDNA for TCR alpha and beta chains was synthesized from specific primers in the conserved constant-segment region. To control for contamination, each cDNA library was double barcoded with a SMART-Mk sample barcode plus Illumina barcodes. TruSeq adapter sequences and Illumina sample barcodes were added in two successive PCR steps. The TCR alpha and beta cDNA libraries were sequenced on the Illumina HiSeq platform using custom primers. In the original analysis: MiGEC processed the raw reads to extract unique molecular identifiers, while MiXCR was used to determine the CDR3 positions. Recombination models were inferred per individual with the repgenHMM and IGoR tools using an EM algorithm. Shared clonotypes were analyzed with the tcR package in R, and sharing was normalized by the product of cloneset sizes. To study raw recombination without the effects of thymic and clonal selection, out-of-frame nonproductive sequences were analyzed. TCRdb cleaned the public reads at Q25 with fastp, built clones with MiXCR and kept in-frame beta chains. Rows are combined by CDR3 protein, so each entry shows the most common genes and DNA. TCRdb, not the authors, supplied the V and J calls. This sample has under 350,000 distinct CDR3 sequences in its table, and just under 9.5% of those were observed once. Roughly 7% of the sample comes from the top ten.

The CDR3 numbers 15 residues from cysteine through phenylalanine. Only CDR3 DNA is held: 45 bases, read in frame from base 1. CDR1 is given as DFQATT and CDR2 as SNEGSKA, both from the germline V gene (reference sequence). V loses 4 bases at its end and J loses 1 base; junction bases beyond the gene matches: 9. These same data were also listed under a study on yellow fever vaccine responses in identical twins. In that second paper, the authors write: The authors reported that the T cell response to vaccination in identical twins appeared partly convergent and partly personalized. Focusing on identical twins, the study followed the T cell clones that responded to the vaccine, and did so with precision.

This clonotype originated in a woman between 18 and 29 years old in good health. What was sequenced was CD8+ T cells sorted from blood. Recombination connected TRBV20-1 to TRBJ2-7; 8 central bases correspond to TRBD2. The CDR3 has the sequence CSANWAGGPSYEQYF. Read as DNA, the sequence is TGCAGTGCTAATTGGGCGGGGGGTCCTTCCTACGAGCAGTACTTC.